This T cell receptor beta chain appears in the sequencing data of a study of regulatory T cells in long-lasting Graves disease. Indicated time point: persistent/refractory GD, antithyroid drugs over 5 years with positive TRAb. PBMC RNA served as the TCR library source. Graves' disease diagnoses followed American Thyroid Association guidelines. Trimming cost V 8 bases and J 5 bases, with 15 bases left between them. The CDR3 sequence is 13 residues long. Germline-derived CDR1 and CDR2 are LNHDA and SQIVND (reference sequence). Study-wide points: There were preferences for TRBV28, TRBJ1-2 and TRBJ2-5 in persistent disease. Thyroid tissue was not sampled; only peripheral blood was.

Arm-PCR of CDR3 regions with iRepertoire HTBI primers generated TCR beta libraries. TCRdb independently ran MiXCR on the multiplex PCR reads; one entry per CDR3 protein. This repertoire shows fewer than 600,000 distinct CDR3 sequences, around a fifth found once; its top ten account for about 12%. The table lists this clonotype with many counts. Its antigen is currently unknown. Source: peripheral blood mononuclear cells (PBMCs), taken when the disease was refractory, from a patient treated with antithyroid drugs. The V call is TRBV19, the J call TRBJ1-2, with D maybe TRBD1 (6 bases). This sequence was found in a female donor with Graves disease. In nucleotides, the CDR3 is TGTGCCAGTGATAGGGTAGGGGGGTATGGCTACACCTTC. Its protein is CASDRVGGYGYTF.